A selection of T cell receptor beta chains follows, all from one sample in a study of blood T cell repertoires in COVID-19. Method: immunoSEQ multiplex PCR; TCRdb's copy keeps in-frame clones and lacks some. The table shows 250,000 to 300,000 clones, with around 80% occurring only once. Sequences were obtained from PBMCs or T cells enriched from blood (not recorded which). All receptors derive from a man aged 25 to 45 with acute COVID-19. CDR3s leave out the opening cysteine and the closing phenylalanine or tryptophan. D genes are given only for firm matches.

v_call: TRBV29-1
d_call: .
j_call: TRBJ1-3
cdr3_aa: SVDPGEFGNTIY

v_call: TRBV2
d_call: TRBD1
j_call: TRBJ1-6
cdr3_aa: ASSQRQGGNSPLH

v_call: TRBV27
d_call: .
j_call: TRBJ1-4
cdr3_aa: ASRQGSEKLF

v_call: TRBV9
d_call: .
j_call: TRBJ2-5
cdr3_aa: ASSVGVHKETQY

v_call: TRBV18
d_call: .
j_call: TRBJ2-3
cdr3_aa: ASSWTGGNQPTDTQY

v_call: TRBV6-5
d_call: TRBD2
j_call: TRBJ2-3
cdr3_aa: ASSLGLAGDTQY

v_call: TRBV7-9
d_call: .
j_call: TRBJ2-1
cdr3_aa: ASRPSEASYNEQF

v_call: TRBV6-5
d_call: .
j_call: TRBJ1-1
cdr3_aa: ASSYGGGPAF

v_call: TRBV7-9
d_call: TRBD1
j_call: TRBJ2-3
cdr3_aa: ASSGRRGRTDTQY

v_call: TRBV28
d_call: .
j_call: TRBJ2-2
cdr3_aa: ASRHDINTGELF

v_call: TRBV7-9
d_call: .
j_call: TRBJ1-2
cdr3_aa: ASIQAGGSYGYT

v_call: TRBV6-6
d_call: TRBD2
j_call: TRBJ2-1
cdr3_aa: ASSSPGGTSGRAGPEQF

v_call: TRBV29-1
d_call: .
j_call: TRBJ2-3
cdr3_aa: SASPGTDTQY

v_call: TRBV18
d_call: .
j_call: TRBJ2-2
cdr3_aa: ASSQYGHTNTGELF

v_call: TRBV14
d_call: .
j_call: TRBJ1-1
cdr3_aa: ASSQSPEAF

v_call: TRBV21-1
d_call: .
j_call: TRBJ1-1
cdr3_aa: ASSGPGTGDTEAF

v_call: TRBV5-1
d_call: .
j_call: TRBJ2-5
cdr3_aa: ATGRGDQETQY

v_call: TRBV19
d_call: TRBD1
j_call: TRBJ1-6
cdr3_aa: ASNRQGSSSYNSPLH

v_call: TRBV27
d_call: TRBD2
j_call: TRBJ2-3
cdr3_aa: ASSSSALRGDLHTQY

v_call: TRBV12-3/TRBV12-4
d_call: .
j_call: TRBJ2-5
cdr3_aa: ASSLRPETQY

v_call: TRBV28
d_call: .
j_call: TRBJ1-1
cdr3_aa: ASSLGGLGTEAF

v_call: TRBV2
d_call: .
j_call: TRBJ1-1
cdr3_aa: ASSVGAEAF

v_call: TRBV7-2
d_call: TRBD2
j_call: TRBJ2-2
cdr3_aa: ASSRQGSGTNTGELF

v_call: TRBV7-8
d_call: .
j_call: TRBJ2-1
cdr3_aa: ASSHGVPNEQF

v_call: TRBV19
d_call: .
j_call: TRBJ2-1
cdr3_aa: ASSMLAVNEQF

v_call: TRBV28
d_call: .
j_call: TRBJ2-5
cdr3_aa: ASSSAPLGAQY

v_call: TRBV6-2/TRBV6-3
d_call: TRBD1
j_call: TRBJ2-3
cdr3_aa: ASSSLTGSSTDTQY

v_call: TRBV11-3
d_call: .
j_call: TRBJ1-2
cdr3_aa: ASSPTGPGGYT

v_call: TRBV7-8
d_call: .
j_call: TRBJ2-2
cdr3_aa: ASSPRGRGTGELF

v_call: TRBV6-2/TRBV6-3
d_call: TRBD1
j_call: TRBJ1-6
cdr3_aa: ASSPPGQRNSPLH

v_call: TRBV7-9
d_call: TRBD2
j_call: TRBJ2-1
cdr3_aa: ASSLEGLAAYNEQF

v_call: TRBV24-1
d_call: .
j_call: TRBJ2-3
cdr3_aa: ATSDFGATGDTQY

v_call: TRBV29-1
d_call: .
j_call: TRBJ1-2
cdr3_aa: SVAGPYGYT

v_call: TRBV24-1
d_call: .
j_call: TRBJ2-1
cdr3_aa: ATSDPSTPFYNEQF

v_call: TRBV29-1
d_call: .
j_call: TRBJ1-1
cdr3_aa: SAAQPKNTEAF

v_call: TRBV5-4
d_call: .
j_call: TRBJ2-3
cdr3_aa: ASSLGGTDTQY

v_call: TRBV2
d_call: .
j_call: TRBJ2-2
cdr3_aa: ASSARSFSGELF

v_call: TRBV24-1
d_call: .
j_call: TRBJ1-1
cdr3_aa: ATSDGGPQNTEAF

v_call: TRBV7-9
d_call: TRBD2
j_call: TRBJ2-3
cdr3_aa: ASSSSLAGGPGDTQY

v_call: TRBV14
d_call: .
j_call: TRBJ1-2
cdr3_aa: ASSQIAVDGGYT

v_call: TRBV10-2
d_call: .
j_call: TRBJ2-3
cdr3_aa: ASSWGAGAPDTQY